This T cell receptor beta chain derives from a study of cytomegalovirus exposure and HLA in healthy donors. At sampling all donors were nominally healthy, likely with unrecorded immune exposures. With 60 Vbeta and 13 Jbeta primers, the PCR was carried out. Using immunoSEQ multiplex PCR, the repertoire was profiled, and TCRdb retains in-frame clones only, with some absent. The repertoire holds hundreds of thousands of clones, roughly 91% seen once, with more than 0.8% in the top ten. A remark on this clone: Its antigen is not known.

Study conclusions and caveats: Relative to the approximately 670-donor mean, N-insertions were reportedly fewer in an Asian-associated ancestry cluster in a later analysis. Researchers reported in a later analysis that common viral pathogens appeared linked to several top clusters.

This TCR was sampled from a woman between 18 and 30 years old in good health and CMV-seronegative. Input material: PBMCs.

CDR3 in DNA: TGTGCCAGCTCACCGGGACTAGCAGACACCGGGGAGCTGTTTTTT. It yields the protein CASSPGLADTGELFF. This chain connects TRBV18 to TRBJ2-2, with TRBD2 matching over 9 bases. V shed 3 bases, J shed 3 bases, and the junction held 2 bases outside the gene matches. The germline V gene has CDR1 KGHSH and CDR2 LQKENI. The CDR3 spans 15 residues.